The 16 T cell receptor beta chains below come from one sample, sequenced in a study of blood T cells in healthy people across ages. The use of a sample-barcoded 5' primer and a J-beta primer mix characterized a second PCR of about 7 to 12 cycles. Each CDR3 protein gets one entry after TCRdb re-called the 5' RACE reads with MiXCR. The table records hundreds of thousands of distinct CDR3 sequences, about 25% of them present only once. These same data were also listed under a study on T cells of mothers and their children.

The sample comprised blood. These receptors were obtained from a boy between 5 and 17 years old in good health.

This chain connects TRBV5-5 to TRBJ2-1; D possibly matches TRBD1 or TRBD2 (5 bases each). The J call may be faulty, since TRBJ2-7 better matches the DNA end. CDR3 length: 15 residues. Germline V gives CDR1 SGHKS, CDR2 YYEKEE (reference sequence). The DNA of the CDR3 is TGTGCCAGCAGCTTCCGGGACGACCTTCCCCACGAGCAGTACTTC. Protein: CASSFRDDLPHEQYF.

The chain is built from TRBV6-4 and TRBJ2-1; no clear D gene. The CDR3 is made up of 16 amino acids. V was trimmed by 5 bases and J by 4 bases, leaving 18 bases between them. Looked up from germline, CDR1 is MRHNA and CDR2 is SNTAGT. The CDR3 spells CASSPKLTQTYNEQFF. CDR3 nucleotides: TGTGCCAGCAGTCCCAAATTGACCCAGACATACAATGAGCAGTTCTTC.

V and J are TRBV7-2 and TRBJ1-1, with 9 bases lining up with TRBD1. V shed 1 base, J shed 3 bases, and the junction held 9 bases outside the gene matches. The CDR3 has 17 amino acids. The V gene's germline CDR1 is SGHTA and CDR2 FQGNSA. CDR3 nucleotide sequence: TGTGCCAGCAGCTTAGGGTGGGACAGGGTGCGATACACTGAAGCTTTCTTT. Encoded protein: CASSLGWDRVRYTEAFF.

V gene TRBV10-3 combines with J gene TRBJ1-1, with TRBD1 matching over 8 bases. V was clipped by 7 bases and J by 1 base; unmatched bases: 8. CDR3 length: 15 residues. Germline CDR1 reads ENHRY; CDR2 reads SYGVKD. CDR3 sequence: CAITRQGNSNTEAFF. In DNA, the CDR3 is TGTGCCATCACCAGACAGGGGAACTCGAACACTGAAGCTTTCTTT.

J is TRBJ2-7 and V is TRBV7-2; D uncertain. The DNA end favors TRBJ2-1, so the J call may be wrong. The germline V gene encodes CDR1 SGHTA and CDR2 FQGNSA. The CDR3 has 12 amino acids. CDR3: CASNSLYSEQFF. The CDR3 nucleotides read TGTGCCAGCAATTCCCTGTATAGTGAGCAGTTCTTC.

This clonotype was seen a handful of times. This chain connects TRBV5-1 to TRBJ1-1; D perhaps matches TRBD1 (5 bases). CDR1 and CDR2 (germline): SGHRS, YFSETQ. The CDR3 has 15 residues. V lost 3 bases, J lost 0 bases, and 12 bases lay in between. In nucleotides, the CDR3 is TGCGCCAGCAGCTATTTGGGGCCCATGAACACTGAAGCTTTCTTT. This gives the protein CASSYLGPMNTEAFF.

Only a few counts were recorded for this clonotype. The V gene is TRBV29-1, the J gene TRBJ1-1, with D uncertain. The CDR3 covers 13 residues. Germline V gives CDR1 SQVTM, CDR2 ANQGSEA. V was trimmed by 4 bases and J by 8 bases, leaving 17 bases between them. The CDR3 sequence is CSVGQVLGSEAFF. The CDR3 DNA follows: TGCAGCGTTGGCCAGGTCCTAGGGTCGGAAGCTTTCTTT.

In its sample, this clonotype was seen many times. The J gene is TRBJ2-7, the V gene TRBV18; 9 nucleotides line up with TRBD2. V shed 2 bases, J shed 2 bases, and the junction held 1 base outside the gene matches. The CDR3 extends over 14 amino acids. Germline V lookup: CDR1 KGHSH, CDR2 LQKENI. CDR3 sequence: CASSPAGGAYEQYF. In nucleotides, the CDR3 is TGTGCCAGCTCACCAGCGGGAGGGGCCTACGAGCAGTACTTC.

This clonotype turned up a few times. The chain is built from TRBV29-1 and TRBJ2-3, with 9 bases lining up with TRBD2. The V and J ends lost 4 bases and 2 bases, in that order; junction bases with no gene match: 1. CDR3 size: 13 residues. The V gene's germline CDR1 is SQVTM and CDR2 ANQGSEA. Here the CDR3 DNA reads TGCAGCGTTGGGGGACTAGCCACAGATACGCAGTATTTT. This gives the protein CSVGGLATDTQYF.

The V gene is TRBV9, the J gene TRBJ2-1; 10 bases are shared with TRBD2. V lost 4 bases, J lost 4 bases, and 5 bases stayed unmatched. Germline V gene lookup returns CDR1 SGDLS and CDR2 YYNGEE. The CDR3 runs to 15 residues. The DNA for the CDR3 is TGTGCCAGCAGCACAAGCGGGGGGGATTACAATGAGCAGTTCTTC. It translates to CASSTSGGDYNEQFF. Together with reference TRBV9 and TRBJ2-1, the CDR3 gives the full variable domain: DSGVTQTPKHLITATGQRVTLRCSPRSGDLSVYWYQQSLDQGLQFLIQYYNGEERAKGNILERFSAQQFPDLHSELNLSSLELGDSALYFCASSTSGGDYNEQFFGPGTRLTVL.

The chain joins TRBV7-8 to TRBJ2-5; 8 nucleotides line up with TRBD1. Trimming cost V 5 bases and J 2 bases; bases outside gene matches: 7. Per the germline V gene, CDR1 is SGHVS and CDR2 is FQNEAQ. The CDR3 extends over 15 amino acids. The CDR3 DNA is TGTGCCAGCAGCGAACTACAGGGGGTACAAGAGACCCAGTACTTC. Its translation: CASSELQGVQETQYF.

This clonotype has a handful of counts. J is TRBJ1-4 and V is TRBV11-2; no clear D gene. V was trimmed by 2 bases and J by 4 bases, leaving 11 bases between them. Germline CDR1 is SGHAT and CDR2 is FQNNGV. The CDR3 is 15 residues long. The CDR3 nucleotides are TGTGCCAGCAGCTTAAAAGGGCGGATTAATGAAAAACTGTTTTTT. Protein product: CASSLKGRINEKLFF.

The V call is TRBV5-1, the J call TRBJ2-7; maybe TRBD2 (5 bases). V lost 2 bases, J lost 7 bases, and 16 bases lay in between. Germline values: CDR1 SGHRS, CDR2 YFSETQ. The CDR3 is 14 amino acids. The CDR3 region has the DNA TGCGCCAGCAGCTTTCGGGCGGACTCCGGGGAGCAGTACTTC. It specifies CASSFRADSGEQYF. The full variable domain, rest sourced from reference TRBV5-1 and TRBJ2-7, is KAGVTQTPRYLIKTRGQQVTLSCSPISGHRSVSWYQQTPGQGLQFLFEYFSETQRNKGNFPGRFSGRQFSNSRSEMNVSTLELGDSALYLCASSFRADSGEQYFGPGTRLTVT.

This clonotype was seen a few times. The chain couples TRBV7-9 to TRBJ2-1, with D perhaps assigned TRBD1 or TRBD2 (6 bases each). The J call is in doubt because the DNA end fits TRBJ2-7 better. The germline V gene encodes CDR1 SEHNR and CDR2 FQNEAQ (reference sequence). The CDR3 is 14 amino acids. This CDR3 reads CASSPHLRGDEQYF. The DNA of the CDR3 is TGTGCCAGCAGCCCTCACCTTAGGGGGGACGAGCAGTACTTC.

A few counts support this clonotype. The junction departs from germline at one end; a sequencing error may be responsible. V is TRBV12-5 and J is TRBJ2-1, with D hard to call. Germline CDR1 is LGHNT and CDR2 is FRNRAP. The CDR3 runs 12 residues. The CDR3 sequence: CASGFPYNEQLF. CDR3 DNA sequence: TGTGCTAGTGGTTTTCCCTACAATGAGCAGCTCTTC.

This clonotype was picked up one time. Germline and junction disagree at one end, which may indicate a read error. This chain connects TRBV28 to TRBJ2-5, with 10 bases matching TRBD2. TRBJ2-7 explains the end of the DNA better; the J call may be wrong. The V gene's germline CDR1 is MDHEN and CDR2 SYDVKM. The CDR3 extends over 15 amino acids. The CDR3 DNA reads as TGTGCCAGCAGTTCCGGACTAGCGGACTCCCACGAGCAGTACTTC. The encoded protein is CASSSGLADSHEQYF.